The sequence of this T cell receptor (beta chain) was determined in a study of regulatory and conventional T cells in RAG deficiency. As to this clone: Its target is unknown.

Clones were sequenced by immunoSEQ multiplex PCR, and TCRdb holds only the in-frame ones, with some missing. The top ten clones hold around 0.73% of a sample with some 20,000 clones, approximately 93% of them seen once. Whole-study findings and limits: In Omenn syndrome, Treg and Tconv repertoires overlapped >85%.

Genomic DNA came from blood conventional CD4+ T cells gated CD25-low CD127-high. These records were also assigned to another study, of regulatory T cells. From that paper: The primer mix had 52 TRBV and 13 TRBJ primers. Skewed V and J usage and few unique V-J pairs marked patient repertoires, most in Tregs.

The sample consisted of CD4+ T cells sorted from blood. The TCR sequence derives from a human donor in good health.

The CDR3 region is CASSSPTHRAQYF. DNA of the CDR3: TGTGCCAGTAGTTCCCCTACTCACAGGGCGCAGTATTTT. The chain combines TRBV19 with TRBJ2-3, with D possibly TRBD1 on 6 matching bases. V shed 5 bases and J shed 10 bases, with 16 bases lying between them. CDR3 length: 13 amino acids. The V gene's germline CDR1 is LNHDA and CDR2 SQIVND (reference sequence).